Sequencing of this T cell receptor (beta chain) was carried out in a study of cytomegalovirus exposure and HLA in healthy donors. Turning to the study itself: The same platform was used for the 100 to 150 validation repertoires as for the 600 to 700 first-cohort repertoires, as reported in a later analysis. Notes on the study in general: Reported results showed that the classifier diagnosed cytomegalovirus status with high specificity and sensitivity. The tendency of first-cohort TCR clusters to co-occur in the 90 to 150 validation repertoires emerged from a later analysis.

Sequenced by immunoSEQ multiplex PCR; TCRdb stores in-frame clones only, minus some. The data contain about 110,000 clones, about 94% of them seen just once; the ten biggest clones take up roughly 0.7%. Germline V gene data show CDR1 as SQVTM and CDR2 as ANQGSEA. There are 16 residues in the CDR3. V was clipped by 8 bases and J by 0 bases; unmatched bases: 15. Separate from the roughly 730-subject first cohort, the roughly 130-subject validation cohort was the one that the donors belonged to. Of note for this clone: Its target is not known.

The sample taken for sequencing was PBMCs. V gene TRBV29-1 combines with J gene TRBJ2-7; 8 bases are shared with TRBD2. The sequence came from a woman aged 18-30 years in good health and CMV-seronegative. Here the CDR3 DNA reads TGCAGCTTCCGGGGGGGGTCCCGCGGGGGCTCCTACGAGCAGTACTTC. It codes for CSFRGGSRGGSYEQYF.